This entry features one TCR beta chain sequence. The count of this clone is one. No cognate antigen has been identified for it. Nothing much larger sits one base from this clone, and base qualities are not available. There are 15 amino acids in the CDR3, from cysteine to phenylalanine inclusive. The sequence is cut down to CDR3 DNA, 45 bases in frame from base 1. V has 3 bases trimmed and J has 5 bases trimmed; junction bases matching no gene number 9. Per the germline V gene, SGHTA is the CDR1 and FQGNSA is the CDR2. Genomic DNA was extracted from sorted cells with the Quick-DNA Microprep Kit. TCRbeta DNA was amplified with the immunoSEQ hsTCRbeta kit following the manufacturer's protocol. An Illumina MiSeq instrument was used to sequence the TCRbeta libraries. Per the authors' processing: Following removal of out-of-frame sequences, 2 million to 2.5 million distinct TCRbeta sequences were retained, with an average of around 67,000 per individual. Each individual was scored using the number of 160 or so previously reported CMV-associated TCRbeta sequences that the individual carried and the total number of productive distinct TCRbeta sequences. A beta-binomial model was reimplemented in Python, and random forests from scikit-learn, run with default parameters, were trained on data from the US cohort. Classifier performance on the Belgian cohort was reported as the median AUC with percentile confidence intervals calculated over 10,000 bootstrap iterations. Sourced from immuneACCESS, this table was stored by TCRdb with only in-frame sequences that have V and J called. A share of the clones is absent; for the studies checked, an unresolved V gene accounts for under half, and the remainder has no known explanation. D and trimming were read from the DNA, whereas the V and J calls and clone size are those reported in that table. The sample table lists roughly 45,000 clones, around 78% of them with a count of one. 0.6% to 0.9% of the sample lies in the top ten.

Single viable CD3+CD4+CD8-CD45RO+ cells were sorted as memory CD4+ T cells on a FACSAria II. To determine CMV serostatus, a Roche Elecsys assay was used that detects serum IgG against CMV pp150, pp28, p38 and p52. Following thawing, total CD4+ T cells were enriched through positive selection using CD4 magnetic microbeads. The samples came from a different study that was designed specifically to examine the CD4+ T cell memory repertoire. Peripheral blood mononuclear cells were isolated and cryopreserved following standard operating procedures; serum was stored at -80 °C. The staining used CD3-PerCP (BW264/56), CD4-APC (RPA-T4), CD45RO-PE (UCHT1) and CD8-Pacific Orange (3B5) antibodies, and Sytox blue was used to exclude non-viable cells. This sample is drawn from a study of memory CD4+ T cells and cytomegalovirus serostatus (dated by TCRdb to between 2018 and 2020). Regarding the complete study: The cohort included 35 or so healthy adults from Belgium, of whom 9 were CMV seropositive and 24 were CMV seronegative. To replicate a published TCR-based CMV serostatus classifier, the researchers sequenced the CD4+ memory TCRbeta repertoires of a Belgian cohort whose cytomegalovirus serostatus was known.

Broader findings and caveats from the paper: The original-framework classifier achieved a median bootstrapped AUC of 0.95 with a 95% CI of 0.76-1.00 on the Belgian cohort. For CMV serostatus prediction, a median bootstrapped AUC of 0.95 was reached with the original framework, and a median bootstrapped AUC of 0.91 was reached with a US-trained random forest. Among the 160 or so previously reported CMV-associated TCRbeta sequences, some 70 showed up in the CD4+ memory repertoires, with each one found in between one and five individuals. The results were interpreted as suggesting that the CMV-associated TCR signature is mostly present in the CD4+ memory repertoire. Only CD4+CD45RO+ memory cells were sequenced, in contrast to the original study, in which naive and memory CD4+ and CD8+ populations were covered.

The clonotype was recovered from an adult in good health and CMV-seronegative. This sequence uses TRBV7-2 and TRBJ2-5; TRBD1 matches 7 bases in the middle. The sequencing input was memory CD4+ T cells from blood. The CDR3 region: CASSFLGGAGETQYF. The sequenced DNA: TGTGCCAGCAGCTTTCTAGGGGGCGCAGGGGAGACCCAGTACTTC.